The TCR beta chain under discussion was sequenced for a study of PD-1 blockade in classical Hodgkin lymphoma. In every patient, relapse followed autologous stem cell transplantation, while exposure to brentuximab vedotin differed. Data came from immunoSEQ multiplex PCR; TCRdb stores just in-frame clones and leaves some out. Seen here are roughly 40,000 clones, about 87% observed once, and the top ten hold 9% to 10%. Study-level findings and limits: Relative to healthy donors, newly diagnosed patients reportedly had lower baseline TCR diversity, which was reported as lower still in relapsed/refractory patients.

The CDR3 is 11 residues long. The V gene lost 7 bases and the J gene lost 8 bases, with 12 bases spanning the gap. The germline V gene encodes CDR1 DFQATT and CDR2 SNEGSKA (reference sequence). For this clone: No antigen is known for it.

This rearrangement joins TRBV20-1 to TRBJ2-1; D is uncertain. This TCR was sampled from a human donor with classical Hodgkin lymphoma. This specimen consisted of peripheral blood mononuclear cells (PBMCs), obtained at baseline. CDR3 nucleotide sequence: TGCAGTGGTTTAAGCCTCGATGAGCAGTTCTTC. Translating it yields CSGLSLDEQFF.